Listed below are T cell receptor beta chains from one sample, sequenced in a study of a mutant IDH1 vaccine in newly diagnosed glioma. Here immunoSEQ multiplex PCR was the method, and the copy in TCRdb shows in-frame clones only, minus some. In the table there are around 31,000 clones, approximately 53% of which are singletons. No antigen has been assigned to these receptors. Sequenced here: PBMCs, sampled from a glioma patient whose treatment included an IDH1 peptide vaccine. Receptors originate from a woman younger than 35 with glioma. Both conserved end residues are part of each CDR3. A D gene is named only where the DNA matches it firmly. Rows may omit the clone size; those that give it use once, few, many or a size class.

CDR3nt: TGTGCCAGCAGCGTCGGGGGTGCCCAAGAGACCCAGTACTTC
CDR3aa: CASSVGGAQETQYF
len: 14
abundance: NA
j_gene: TRBJ2-5
v_gene: TRBV11-3
d_gene: NA

CDR3nt: TGTGCCATCAGACCGGGACTCCGCGGCACTGAAGCTTTCTTT
CDR3aa: CAIRPGLRGTEAFF
len: 14
abundance: NA
j_gene: TRBJ1-1
v_gene: TRBV10-3
d_gene: NA

CDR3nt: TGTGCCAGTACCCCAATAGCAACTAATGAAAAACTGTTTTTT
CDR3aa: CASTPIATNEKLFF
len: 14
abundance: few
j_gene: TRBJ1-4
v_gene: TRBV19
d_gene: NA

CDR3nt: TGTGCCAGCAGCTCCCCGATGGGAGGGGGCAACTATGGCTACACCTTC
CDR3aa: CASSSPMGGGNYGYTF
len: 16
abundance: NA
j_gene: TRBJ1-2
v_gene: TRBV7-2
d_gene: TRBD1

CDR3nt: TGCGCCAGCAGCTTGGAGGGGAGGAACACCGGGGAGCTGTTTTTT
CDR3aa: CASSLEGRNTGELFF
len: 15
abundance: NA
j_gene: TRBJ2-2
v_gene: TRBV5-1
d_gene: NA

CDR3nt: TGTGCCTGGAAATCTAGAACTCCTTTGACTCAGGAGCAGTACTTC
CDR3aa: CAWKSRTPLTQEQYF
len: 15
abundance: few
j_gene: TRBJ2-7
v_gene: TRBV30
d_gene: NA

CDR3nt: TGTGCCAGCTTTTCGTTGACAGGGGTGGGACCCAGGACTGGGGCCAACGTCCTGACTTTC
CDR3aa: CASFSLTGVGPRTGANVLTF
len: 20
abundance: NA
j_gene: TRBJ2-6
v_gene: TRBV2
d_gene: TRBD1

CDR3nt: TGTGCCAGCAACTTTGCAGGGAGGGACCCTGAAGCTTTCTTT
CDR3aa: CASNFAGRDPEAFF
len: 14
abundance: NA
j_gene: TRBJ1-1
v_gene: TRBV28
d_gene: NA

CDR3nt: TGTGCCAGCAGTTTGGGGCGGGCCTCCTTACCCGAGCAGTACTTC
CDR3aa: CASSLGRASLPEQYF
len: 15
abundance: NA
j_gene: TRBJ2-7
v_gene: TRBV28
d_gene: NA

CDR3nt: TGTGCCAGCAGCGTCGGGGGACTAACCTACGAGCAGTACTTC
CDR3aa: CASSVGGLTYEQYF
len: 14
abundance: few
j_gene: TRBJ2-7
v_gene: TRBV9
d_gene: TRBD2